These T cell receptor beta chains were read from a single sample in a study of response to subunit inactivated influenza vaccine. TCRdb independently ran MiXCR on the RT-PCR reads; one entry per CDR3 protein. The sample has 600,000 to 850,000 distinct CDR3 sequences, 14% seen once. Here the sequenced sample was PBMCs from blood, taken about 14 days before vaccination. Source of these receptors: a man aged 50 to 59 who received an inactivated influenza vaccine. Both conserved end residues are part of each CDR3. Each record gives: J gene, V gene, clone size, CDR3 length, D gene, CDR3 protein, CDR3 DNA. A D gene is named only where the DNA matches it firmly. For some rows the clone size is stated as once, few or many, or as a class when expanded; others skip it.

TRBJ2-5 | TRBV5-1 | few | 14 | TRBD2 | CASSFVSGGATQYF | TGCGCCAGCAGCTTTGTCAGCGGGGGGGCAACCCAGTACTTC
TRBJ2-1 | TRBV7-9 | few | 14 | TRBD2 | CASSFGTSVNEQFF | TGTGCCAGCAGCTTCGGGACTAGCGTGAATGAGCAGTTCTTC
TRBJ2-7 | TRBV6-2/TRBV6-3 | NA | 14 | NA | CASRPWRARYEQYF | TGTGCCAGCAGGCCTTGGAGGGCCAGGTACGAGCAGTACTTC
TRBJ2-1 | TRBV7-2 | many | 15 | TRBD2 | CASKTDAGVRNEQFF | TGTGCCAGTAAGACTGATGCGGGAGTGCGAAATGAGCAGTTCTTC
TRBJ1-1 | TRBV18 | NA | 13 | TRBD1 | CATSGGVFAEAFF | TGTGCCACCTCAGGGGGCGTGTTCGCTGAAGCTTTCTTT
TRBJ1-1 | TRBV6-5 | once | 14 | NA | CASSWGRLNTEAFF | TGTGCCAGCAGTTGGGGACGGTTGAACACTGAAGCTTTCTTT
TRBJ2-7 | TRBV6-2/TRBV6-3 | NA | 13 | NA | CASSTFPPYEQYF | TGTGCCAGCAGTACCTTCCCCCCTTACGAGCAGTACTTC
TRBJ2-2 | TRBV20-1 | few | 17 | NA | CSARGYSGGASTGELFF | TGCAGTGCTAGGGGGTACTCTGGGGGGGCGAGCACCGGGGAGCTGTTTTTT
TRBJ2-4 | TRBV12-3/TRBV12-4 | few | 15 | NA | CASSLQDVAKNIQYF | TGTGCCAGCAGTCTTCAGGATGTCGCCAAAAACATTCAGTACTTC
TRBJ1-1 | TRBV6-2/TRBV6-3 | few | 13 | NA | CASSHGGFAEAFF | TGTGCCAGCAGCCACGGGGGGTTCGCTGAAGCTTTCTTT
TRBJ1-6 | TRBV18 | NA | 15 | TRBD1 | CASSKGQGRGSPLHF | TGTGCCAGCTCAAAGGGACAGGGTAGAGGTTCACCCCTCCACTTT
TRBJ1-2 | TRBV11-2 | few | 13 | NA | CASSLDRDNLSIF | TGTGCCAGCAGCTTAGACCGGGACAACTTATCCATCTTC
TRBJ2-5 | TRBV25-1 | NA | 14 | TRBD2 | CASRTSGMGETQYF | TGTGCCAGCAGGACTAGCGGGATGGGAGAGACCCAGTACTTC
TRBJ2-5 | TRBV7-2 | few | 13 | NA | CASTRANQETQYF | TGTGCCAGCACGCGGGCTAACCAAGAGACCCAGTACTTC
TRBJ2-7 | TRBV28 | NA | 12 | NA | CASSTNAYEQYF | TGTGCCAGCAGTACGAATGCCTACGAGCAGTACTTC
TRBJ2-5 | TRBV27 | NA | 15 | TRBD1 | CASSMWTGGLETQYF | TGTGCCAGCAGTATGTGGACAGGGGGTCTGGAGACCCAGTACTTC
TRBJ1-4 | TRBV3-1 | few | 13 | NA | CASTSGGSGKLFF | TGTGCCAGTACCTCGGGAGGATCGGGGAAACTGTTTTTT
TRBJ2-1 | TRBV18 | NA | 15 | TRBD2 | CASSPVAGTYNEQFF | TGTGCCAGCTCACCTGTAGCGGGTACCTACAATGAGCAGTTCTTC
TRBJ2-7 | TRBV5-1 | NA | 18 | TRBD2 | CASSLAAKLAGKTYEQYF | TGCGCCAGCAGCTTGGCGGCGAAACTAGCGGGTAAGACCTACGAGCAGTACTTC
TRBJ2-7 | TRBV7-9 | few | 14 | NA | CASSHPGLSYEQYF | TGTGCCAGCAGCCATCCGGGACTTTCATACGAGCAGTACTTC
TRBJ2-7 | TRBV20-1 | NA | 17 | TRBD2 | CSARDILREGPRGEQYF | TGCAGTGCTAGAGATATTCTGCGGGAGGGCCCTCGTGGCGAGCAGTACTTC
TRBJ1-2 | TRBV14 | few | 15 | TRBD1 | CASSQAGTGVYGYTF | TGTGCCAGCAGCCAAGCCGGGACAGGGGTCTATGGCTACACCTTC
TRBJ2-1 | TRBV2 | many | 15 | NA | CASRNGGAGLNEQFF | TGTGCCAGCCGAAACGGCGGGGCCGGTCTCAATGAGCAGTTCTTC
TRBJ2-1 | TRBV27 | NA | 14 | TRBD2 | CASSKRERNNEQFF | TGTGCCAGCAGCAAGCGGGAGCGGAATAATGAGCAGTTCTTC
TRBJ2-3 | TRBV9 | NA | 16 | TRBD2 | CASSPYSGGATDTQYF | TGTGCCAGCAGCCCCTATAGCGGGGGGGCTACAGATACGCAGTATTTT
TRBJ1-6 | TRBV6-1 | NA | 14 | NA | CASTPTAYNSPLHF | TGTGCCAGCACTCCGACGGCTTATAATTCACCCCTCCACTTT
TRBJ2-7 | TRBV9 | NA | 15 | TRBD1 | CASSVEAGGTYEQYF | TGTGCCAGCAGCGTAGAGGCAGGGGGAACCTACGAGCAGTACTTC
TRBJ1-5 | TRBV28 | NA | 14 | NA | CASSSLGQSQPQHF | TGTGCCAGCAGTTCTCTAGGACAGTCTCAGCCCCAGCATTTT
TRBJ2-1 | TRBV7-9 | few | 11 | NA | CASSLGTGKFF | TGTGCCAGCAGCCTCGGGACGGGGAAGTTCTTC
TRBJ2-3 | TRBV15 | NA | 15 | NA | CATSRYSASTDTQYF | TGTGCCACCAGCAGGTACTCCGCTAGCACAGATACGCAGTATTTT
TRBJ1-1 | TRBV5-1 | NA | 15 | NA | CASSLGSWEGTEAFF | TGCGCCAGCAGCTTGGGATCTTGGGAGGGCACTGAAGCTTTCTTT
TRBJ2-2 | TRBV6-5 | many | 14 | NA | CASSYSMEAGELFF | TGTGCCAGCAGTTACTCGATGGAGGCCGGGGAGCTGTTTTTT
TRBJ2-3 | TRBV11-2 | NA | 15 | NA | CASSSLRGRSGTQYF | TGTGCCAGCAGCTCCTTACGGGGGCGGTCCGGTACGCAGTATTTT
TRBJ2-1 | TRBV7-2 | few | 16 | NA | CASSLTGGTQAGEQFF | TGTGCCAGCAGCCTTACCGGCGGGACCCAAGCAGGTGAGCAGTTCTTC
TRBJ2-1 | TRBV12-3/TRBV12-4 | NA | 16 | NA | CASSFFGTSHYNEQFF | TGTGCCAGCAGTTTTTTCGGGACATCTCACTACAATGAGCAGTTCTTC
TRBJ1-6 | TRBV7-3 | many | 16 | NA | CASSTGTTVIGSPLHF | TGTGCCAGCAGTACCGGGACAACAGTAATCGGTTCACCCCTCCACTTT
TRBJ2-2 | TRBV13 | once | 17 | NA | CASSPSPGLAVIGELFF | TGTGCCAGCAGCCCCTCCCCGGGACTGGCGGTCATCGGGGAGCTGTTTTTT
TRBJ2-3 | TRBV9 | few | 14 | NA | CASSVGPRPDTQYF | TGTGCCAGCAGCGTAGGTCCGAGGCCAGATACGCAGTATTTT
TRBJ1-1 | TRBV12-3/TRBV12-4 | many | 13 | NA | CASTGQTDTEAFF | TGTGCCAGCACCGGACAGACCGACACTGAAGCTTTCTTT
TRBJ2-1 | TRBV10-3 | few | 11 | NA | CAISESGEQFF | TGTGCCATCAGTGAGTCGGGTGAGCAGTTCTTC
TRBJ2-7 | TRBV25-1 | few | 15 | TRBD2 | CASIPSGSHSYEQYF | TGTGCCAGCATTCCAAGCGGGAGTCACTCCTACGAGCAGTACTTC
TRBJ2-1 | TRBV20-1 | few | 12 | NA | CSAPGVRNEQFF | TGCAGTGCCCCCGGAGTCCGCAATGAGCAGTTCTTC